Below, 23 T cell receptor beta chains from the same sample are listed, as sequenced in a study of cytotoxic CD8 clonotypes in ibrutinib-treated CLL. TCRdb's table, derived via immunoSEQ multiplex PCR, lists solely in-frame clones and lacks some. The table records 100,000 or so clones, 58% of them present only once. The source was PBMCs, collected after 24 months of ibrutinib treatment. The receptors derive from a human donor with chronic lymphocytic leukemia.

In its sample, this clone was seen once. The chain recombines TRBV11-1 with TRBJ2-5; D is tentatively TRBD1 or TRBD2 (5 bases each). The CDR3 extends over 13 amino acids. Germline V gene sequence: CDR1 SGHAT, CDR2 FQDESV (reference sequence). Trimming removed 3 bases at V and 5 bases at J, with 10 bases between. This CDR3 reads CASSFRERETQYF. As DNA, the CDR3 is TGTGCCAGCAGCTTCAGGGAGAGGGAGACCCAGTACTTC. Drawing the rest from reference TRBV11-1 and TRBJ2-5, the complete variable domain is EAEVAQSPRYKITEKSQAVAFWCDPISGHATLYWYRQILGQGPELLVQFQDESVVDDSQLPKDRFSAERLKGVDSTLKIQPAELGDSAMYLCASSFRERETQYFGPGTRLLVL.

This clone has at least ten counts. The chain links TRBV25-1 to TRBJ1-2, with D unresolved. V was clipped by 1 base and J by 1 base, with 10 bases between them. The CDR3 is 15 residues long. Germline V gene lookup returns CDR1 MGHDK and CDR2 SYGVNS. CDR3 protein: CASSESGGHNYGYTF. The CDR3 DNA is TGTGCCAGCAGTGAATCGGGCGGTCATAACTATGGCTACACCTTC.

Note on this clone: Mismatch with germline at one junction end may stem from a read error. CDR3 bases: TGTGCCAGCGGGGGGACCTCCTTCGAGCAGTACTTC. The encoded protein is CASGGTSFEQYF. The chain employs TRBV7-2 and TRBJ2-7, with D tentatively TRBD2 (6 bases). The CDR3 covers 12 residues. Germline-derived CDR1 and CDR2 are SGHTA and FQGNSA.

This chain joins TRBV9 and TRBJ1-6; D is undetermined. V lost 4 bases, J lost 7 bases, and 9 bases lay in between. Germline assignment: CDR1 SGDLS and CDR2 YYNGEE. There are 13 residues in the CDR3. The CDR3 nucleotides read TGTGCCAGCAGCAAGGGTCAGAATTCACCCCTCCACTTT. It specifies CASSKGQNSPLHF.

The genes are TRBV30 and TRBJ2-7, with D perhaps TRBD2 (6 bases). Deletions cut 4 bases from V and 7 bases from J, with 20 bases between. The germline V gene encodes CDR1 GTSNPN and CDR2 SVGIG (reference sequence). This CDR3 has 14 residues. Here the CDR3 reads CAWTPGLSLREQYF. The CDR3 bases are TGTGCCTGGACACCGGGACTCTCCCTGAGGGAGCAGTACTTC.

This clone was counted a few times. The CDR3 loop reads CASRGTGNSPLHF. The CDR3 coding sequence is TGTGCCAGCAGAGGGACAGGGAATTCACCCCTCCACTTT. The chain employs TRBV7-6 and TRBJ1-6; TRBD1 matches 9 bases. CDR3 length equals 13 residues. CDR1 and CDR2 (germline): SGHVS, FNYEAQ. V lost 6 bases to trimming and J lost 7 bases; unmatched junction nucleotides: 1.

This rearrangement joins TRBV6-5 to TRBJ2-5; D gene ambiguous. Trimming removed 0 bases from V and 1 base from J, with 3 bases in between. The CDR3 length is 13 residues. CDR1 and CDR2 from the germline V gene are MNHEY and SVGAGI. CDR3 amino acids: CASSYSPQETQYF. The CDR3 DNA follows: TGTGCCAGCAGTTACTCGCCCCAAGAGACCCAGTACTTC.

The rearrangement links TRBV5-4 to TRBJ2-3, with D perhaps matching TRBD2 (6 bases). Trimming left V 0 bases short and J 1 base short, with 9 bases between. Germline V gives CDR1 SGHNT, CDR2 YYREEE (reference sequence). This CDR3 spans 15 amino acids. Here the CDR3 DNA reads TGTGCCAGCAGCTTGGATGGCGGGGGCACAGATACGCAGTATTTT. It specifies CASSLDGGGTDTQYF.

This rearrangement joins TRBV30 to TRBJ1-5; D unclear. This CDR3 has 14 residues. Trimming left V 3 bases short and J 2 bases short, with 11 bases between. Germline CDR1 GTSNPN, CDR2 SVGIG (reference sequence). CDR3 amino acids: CAWRAAQGNQPQHF. In DNA, the CDR3 is TGTGCCTGGAGAGCGGCGCAGGGCAATCAGCCCCAGCATTTT.

This clone was counted a few times. The chain couples TRBV5-1 to TRBJ1-6, with unresolved D. Trimming took off 0 bases at V and 9 bases at J, with 13 bases between the two ends. CDR3 length: 15 amino acids. CDR1 is SGHRS and CDR2 is YFSETQ in the germline V gene. The CDR3 loop reads CASSLGEGRGSPLHF. The DNA of the CDR3 is TGCGCCAGCAGCTTGGGCGAGGGTCGGGGTTCACCCCTCCACTTT.

This chain connects TRBV19 to TRBJ2-1; 9 nucleotides align to TRBD2. Unmatched junction bases numbered 1, after V lost 2 bases and J lost 5 bases. Looked up from germline, CDR1 is LNHDA and CDR2 is SQIVND (reference sequence). The CDR3 runs to 14 residues. CDR3 protein: CASSISGGNNEQFF. DNA of the CDR3: TGTGCCAGTAGTATAAGCGGGGGGAACAATGAGCAGTTCTTC.

This sequence joins TRBV9 and TRBJ2-3; 7 bases fit TRBD1. V was clipped by 6 bases and J by 1 base; unmatched bases: 11. The CDR3 extends over 16 amino acids. The germline V gene encodes CDR1 SGDLS and CDR2 YYNGEE. The CDR3 sequence: CASTPTTDRGTDTQYF. The CDR3 DNA sequence: TGTGCCAGCACCCCCACTACTGACAGGGGCACAGATACGCAGTATTTT.

The chain employs TRBV5-6 and TRBJ1-1; 9 bases fit TRBD1. This CDR3 contains 14 residues. Germline-derived CDR1 and CDR2 are SGHDT and YYEEEE. The J segment lost 6 bases and the V segment lost 4 bases, leaving 7 bases of the junction unmatched. The CDR3 is CASSQGQGYAEAFF. As DNA, the CDR3 is TGTGCCAGCAGCCAGGGACAGGGTTACGCTGAAGCTTTCTTT.

This chain connects TRBV5-1 to TRBJ2-3; TRBD2 might be the D (5 bases). CDR1 and CDR2 from the germline V gene are SGHRS and YFSETQ. This CDR3 is 14 amino acids long. V lost 1 base and J 3 bases, leaving 9 bases between the germline ends. CDR3 in amino acids: CASSLTRDTDTQYF. In nucleotides, the CDR3 is TGCGCCAGCAGCTTGACGAGGGATACAGATACGCAGTATTTT.

V and J are TRBV9 and TRBJ2-5; 9 nucleotides align to TRBD2. V lost 1 base, J lost 2 bases, and 3 bases stayed unmatched. CDR3 size: 15 residues. CDR1 and CDR2 (germline): SGDLS, YYNGEE. Here the CDR3 reads CASSVSLAGQETQYF. CDR3 coding DNA: TGTGCCAGCAGCGTATCTCTAGCGGGGCAAGAGACCCAGTACTTC. The full variable domain, in which reference TRBV9 and TRBJ2-5 provide the parts outside the CDR3, is DSGVTQTPKHLITATGQRVTLRCSPRSGDLSVYWYQQSLDQGLQFLIQYYNGEERAKGNILERFSAQQFPDLHSELNLSSLELGDSALYFCASSVSLAGQETQYFGPGTRLLVL.

Only a few counts were recorded for this clone. This chain links TRBV4-3 with TRBJ2-3; D gene unclear. This CDR3 has 15 amino acids. Trimming removed 1 base at V and 0 bases at J, with 8 bases between. Germline V lookup: CDR1 LGHNA, CDR2 YSLEER. This chain's CDR3 is CASSQGTKSTDTQYF. CDR3 nucleotides: TGCGCCAGCAGCCAAGGGACCAAGAGCACAGATACGCAGTATTTT.

This chain uses TRBV28 with TRBJ2-7, with a tentative D call TRBD2 (5 bases). Trimming cost V 9 bases and J 1 base, with 13 bases left between them. CDR1 and CDR2 (germline): MDHEN, SYDVKM. There are 13 residues in the CDR3. CDR3: CASQSSGSYEQYF. CDR3 nucleotides: TGTGCCAGTCAGAGCTCGGGGTCCTACGAGCAGTACTTC.

This clone was counted once. The rearrangement uses TRBV9 and TRBJ1-4, with 9 nucleotides matching TRBD1. The CDR3 runs to 16 residues. Losses at the gene ends were 4 bases for V and 4 bases for J; bases not matched to a gene: 8. Germline V CDR1 and CDR2: SGDLS, YYNGEE. CDR3 amino acids: CASSTSQGAGNEKLFF. CDR3 sequence (DNA): TGTGCCAGCAGCACGTCACAGGGGGCTGGTAATGAAAAACTGTTTTTT.

This chain uses TRBV11-2 with TRBJ2-5, with D perhaps matching TRBD2 (6 bases). The length of the CDR3 is 14 residues. The V gene's germline CDR1 is SGHAT and CDR2 FQNNGV. Trimming took 5 bases from V and 7 from J, leaving 17 bases between them. The CDR3 sequence is CASSPRAGPGTQYF. For the CDR3, the DNA is TGTGCCAGCAGCCCTAGGGCGGGGCCGGGGACCCAGTACTTC. Full variable domain (remainder filled in from reference TRBV11-2 and TRBJ2-5): EAGVAQSPRYKIIEKRQSVAFWCNPISGHATLYWYQQILGQGPKLLIQFQNNGVVDDSQLPKDRFSAERLKGVDSTLKIQPAKLEDSAVYLCASSPRAGPGTQYFGPGTRLLVL.

The table lists this clone with a few counts. This chain connects TRBV19 to TRBJ2-5; D is possibly TRBD2 (7 bases). CDR1 is LNHDA and CDR2 is SQIVND in the germline V gene (reference sequence). V was trimmed by 2 bases and J by 5 bases, leaving 18 bases between them. The CDR3 spans 16 residues. In DNA, the CDR3 is TGTGCCAGTAGTATAAGCGGCGGCAGGGGAGGGGAGACCCAGTACTTC. It translates to CASSISGGRGGETQYF.

This clone was observed a few times. V gene TRBV18 combines with J gene TRBJ1-3; D is perhaps TRBD1 (6 bases). CDR1 and CDR2 from the germline V gene are KGHSH and LQKENI. This CDR3 contains 17 residues. Trimming took 8 bases from V and 0 from J, leaving 20 bases between them. DNA of the CDR3: TGTGCCAGCACCCATCCCGGACAGAGAGACTCTGGAAACACCATATATTTT. Translating gives CASTHPGQRDSGNTIYF.

The rearrangement uses TRBV6-5 and TRBJ2-2; the D call may be TRBD1 or TRBD2 (5 bases each). This CDR3 region has 15 residues. With 6 bases removed from V and 3 bases from J, the gap between germline ends came to 14 bases. In germline, CDR1 is MNHEY, CDR2 SVGAGI. The CDR3 loop reads CASSPGTSDTGELFF. CDR3 DNA: TGTGCCAGCAGCCCCGGGACGAGTGACACCGGGGAGCTGTTTTTT.

This clone was counted only a few times. The chain uses TRBV5-6 and TRBJ1-5; D gene unclear. CDR3 length equals 14 residues. In germline, CDR1 is SGHDT, CDR2 YYEEEE. The ends were cut back, 2 bases at V and 0 bases at J, with 6 bases in the middle. The CDR3 DNA follows: TGTGCCAGCAGCTTTGTAGATAGCAATCAGCCCCAGCATTTT. It translates to CASSFVDSNQPQHF.